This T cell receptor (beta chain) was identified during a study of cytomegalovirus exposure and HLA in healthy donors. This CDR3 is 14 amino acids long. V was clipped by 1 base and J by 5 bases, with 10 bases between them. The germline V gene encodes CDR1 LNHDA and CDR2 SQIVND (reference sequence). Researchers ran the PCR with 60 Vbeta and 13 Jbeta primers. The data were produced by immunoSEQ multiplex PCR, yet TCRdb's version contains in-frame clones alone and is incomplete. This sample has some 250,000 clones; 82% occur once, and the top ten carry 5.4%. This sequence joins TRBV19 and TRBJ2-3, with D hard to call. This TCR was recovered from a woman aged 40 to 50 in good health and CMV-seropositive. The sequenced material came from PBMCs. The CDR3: CASSIGGSVDTQYF. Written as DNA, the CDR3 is TGTGCCAGTAGTATAGGCGGCTCTGTAGATACGCAGTATTTT.